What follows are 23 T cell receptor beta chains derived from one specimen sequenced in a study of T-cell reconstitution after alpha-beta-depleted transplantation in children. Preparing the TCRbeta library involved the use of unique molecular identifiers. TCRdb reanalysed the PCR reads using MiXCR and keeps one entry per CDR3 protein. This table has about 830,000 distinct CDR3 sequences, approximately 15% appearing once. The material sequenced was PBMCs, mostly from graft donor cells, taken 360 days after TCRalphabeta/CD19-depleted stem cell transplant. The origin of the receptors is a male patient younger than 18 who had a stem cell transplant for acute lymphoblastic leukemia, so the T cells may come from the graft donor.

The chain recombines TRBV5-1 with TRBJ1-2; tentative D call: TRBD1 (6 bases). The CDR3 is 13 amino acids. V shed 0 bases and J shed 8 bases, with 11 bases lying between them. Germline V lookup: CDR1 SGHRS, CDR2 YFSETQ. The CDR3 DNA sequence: TGCGCCAGCAGCTTGGGGACAGCGAGAGGCTACACCTTC. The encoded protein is CASSLGTARGYTF. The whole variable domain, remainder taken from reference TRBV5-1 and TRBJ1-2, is KAGVTQTPRYLIKTRGQQVTLSCSPISGHRSVSWYQQTPGQGLQFLFEYFSETQRNKGNFPGRFSGRQFSNSRSEMNVSTLELGDSALYLCASSLGTARGYTFGSGTRLTVV.

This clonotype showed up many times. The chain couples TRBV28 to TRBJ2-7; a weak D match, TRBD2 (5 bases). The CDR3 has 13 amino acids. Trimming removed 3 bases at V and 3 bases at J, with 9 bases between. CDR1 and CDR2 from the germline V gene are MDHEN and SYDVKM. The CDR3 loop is CASSFGSHYEQYF. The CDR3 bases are TGTGCCAGCAGTTTTGGGAGTCACTACGAGCAGTACTTC.

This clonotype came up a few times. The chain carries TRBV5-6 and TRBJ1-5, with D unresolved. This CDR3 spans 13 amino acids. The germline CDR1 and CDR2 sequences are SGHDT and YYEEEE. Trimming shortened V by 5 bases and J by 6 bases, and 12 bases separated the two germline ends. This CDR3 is CASSHGLLQPQHF. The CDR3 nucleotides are TGTGCCAGCAGTCATGGCTTACTTCAGCCCCAGCATTTT. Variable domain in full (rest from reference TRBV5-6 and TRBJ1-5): DAGVTQSPTHLIKTRGQQVTLRCSPKSGHDTVSWYQQALGQGPQFIFQYYEEEERQRGNFPDRFSGHQFPNYSSELNVNALLLGDSALYLCASSHGLLQPQHFGDGTRLSIL.

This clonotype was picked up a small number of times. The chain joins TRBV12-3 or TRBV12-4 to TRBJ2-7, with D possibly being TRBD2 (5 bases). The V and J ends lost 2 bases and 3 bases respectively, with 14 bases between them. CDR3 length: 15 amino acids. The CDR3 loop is CASSLKAGGYYEQYF. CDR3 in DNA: TGTGCCAGCAGTTTAAAGGCAGGAGGATACTACGAGCAGTACTTC.

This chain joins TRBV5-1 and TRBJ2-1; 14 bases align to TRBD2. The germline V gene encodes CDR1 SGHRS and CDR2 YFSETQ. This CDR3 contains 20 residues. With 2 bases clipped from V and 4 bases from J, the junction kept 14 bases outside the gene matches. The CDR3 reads CASSFPDRLAGGPIYNEQFF. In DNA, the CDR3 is TGCGCCAGCAGCTTCCCCGACCGACTAGCGGGAGGGCCAATATACAATGAGCAGTTCTTC. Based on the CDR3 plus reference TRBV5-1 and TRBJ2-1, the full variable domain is KAGVTQTPRYLIKTRGQQVTLSCSPISGHRSVSWYQQTPGQGLQFLFEYFSETQRNKGNFPGRFSGRQFSNSRSEMNVSTLELGDSALYLCASSFPDRLAGGPIYNEQFFGPGTRLTVL.

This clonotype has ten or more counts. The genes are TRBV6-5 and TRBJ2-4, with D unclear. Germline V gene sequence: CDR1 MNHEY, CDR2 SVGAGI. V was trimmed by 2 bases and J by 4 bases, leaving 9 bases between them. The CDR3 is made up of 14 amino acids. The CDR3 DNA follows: TGTGCCAGCAGTTACACCGACGGGAAAAACATTCAGTACTTC. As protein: CASSYTDGKNIQYF.

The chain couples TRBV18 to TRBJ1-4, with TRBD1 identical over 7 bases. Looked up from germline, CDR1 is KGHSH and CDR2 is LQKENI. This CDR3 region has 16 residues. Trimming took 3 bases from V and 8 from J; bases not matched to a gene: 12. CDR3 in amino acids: CASSPVAGTAEEKLFF. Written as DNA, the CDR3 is TGTGCCAGCTCACCCGTGGCCGGGACAGCTGAAGAAAAACTGTTTTTT.

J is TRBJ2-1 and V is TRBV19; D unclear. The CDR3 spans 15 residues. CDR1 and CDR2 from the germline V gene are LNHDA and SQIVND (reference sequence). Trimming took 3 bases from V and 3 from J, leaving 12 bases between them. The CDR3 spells CASSISVKSYNEQFF. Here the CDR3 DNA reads TGTGCCAGTAGTATTTCTGTAAAAAGCTACAATGAGCAGTTCTTC.

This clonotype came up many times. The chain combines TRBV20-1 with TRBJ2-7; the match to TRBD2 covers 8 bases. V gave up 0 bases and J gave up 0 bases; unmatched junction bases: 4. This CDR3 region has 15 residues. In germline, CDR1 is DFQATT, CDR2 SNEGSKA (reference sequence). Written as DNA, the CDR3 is TGCAGTGCTAGAGATACTAGCGGTAGCTCCTACGAGCAGTACTTC. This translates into CSARDTSGSSYEQYF.

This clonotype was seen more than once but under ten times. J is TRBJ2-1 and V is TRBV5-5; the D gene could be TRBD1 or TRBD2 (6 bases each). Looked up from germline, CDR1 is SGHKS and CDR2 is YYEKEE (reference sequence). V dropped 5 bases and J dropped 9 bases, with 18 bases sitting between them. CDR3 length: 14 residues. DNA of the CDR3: TGTGCCAGCAGTCTTTGGGGGGCGAGGCCTGAGCAGTTCTTC. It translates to CASSLWGARPEQFF.

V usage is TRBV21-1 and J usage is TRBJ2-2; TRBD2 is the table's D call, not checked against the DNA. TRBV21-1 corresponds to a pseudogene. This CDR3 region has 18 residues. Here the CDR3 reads CASSKPPPSGPFTGELFF. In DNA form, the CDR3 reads TGTGCCAGCAGCAAACCACCGCCTAGCGGACCTTTCACCGGGGAGCTGTTTTTT.

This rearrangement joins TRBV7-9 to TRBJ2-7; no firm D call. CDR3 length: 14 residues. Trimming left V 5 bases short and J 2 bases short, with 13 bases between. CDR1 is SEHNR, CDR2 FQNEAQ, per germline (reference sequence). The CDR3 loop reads CASSPVYLPYEQYF. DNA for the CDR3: TGTGCCAGCAGCCCGGTGTATCTTCCCTACGAGCAGTACTTC.

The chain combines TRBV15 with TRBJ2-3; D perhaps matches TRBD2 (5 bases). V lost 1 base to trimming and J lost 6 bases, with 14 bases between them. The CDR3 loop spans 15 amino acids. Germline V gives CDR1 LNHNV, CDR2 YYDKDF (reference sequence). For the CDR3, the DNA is TGTGCCACCAGCAGAGCCCGATTTAGCGCGGATACGCAGTATTTT. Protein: CATSRARFSADTQYF.

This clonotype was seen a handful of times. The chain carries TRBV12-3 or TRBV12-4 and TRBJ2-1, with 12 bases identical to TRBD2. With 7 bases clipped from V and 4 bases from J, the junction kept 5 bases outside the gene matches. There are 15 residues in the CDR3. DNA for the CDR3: TGTGCCAGCAAACGAGGACTAGCGGGATACAATGAGCAGTTCTTC. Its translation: CASKRGLAGYNEQFF.

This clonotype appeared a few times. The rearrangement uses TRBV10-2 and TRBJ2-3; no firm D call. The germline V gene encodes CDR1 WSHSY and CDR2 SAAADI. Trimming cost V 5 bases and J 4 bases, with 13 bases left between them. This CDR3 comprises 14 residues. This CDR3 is CASSFLGMADTQYF. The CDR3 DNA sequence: TGCGCCAGCAGTTTCCTGGGGATGGCAGATACGCAGTATTTT.

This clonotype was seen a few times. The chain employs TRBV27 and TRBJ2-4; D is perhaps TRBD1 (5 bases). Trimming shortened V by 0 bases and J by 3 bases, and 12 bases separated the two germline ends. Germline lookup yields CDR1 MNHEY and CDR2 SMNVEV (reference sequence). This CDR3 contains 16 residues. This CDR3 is CASSLSPGHIKNIQYF. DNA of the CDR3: TGTGCCAGCAGTTTATCCCCAGGACATATCAAAAACATTCAGTACTTC.

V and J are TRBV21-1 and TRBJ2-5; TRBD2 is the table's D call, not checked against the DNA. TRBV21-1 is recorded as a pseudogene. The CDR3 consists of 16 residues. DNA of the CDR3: TGTGCCAGCAGCCATGGGACTAGCGGTCCCCAAGAGACCCAGTACTTC. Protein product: CASSHGTSGPQETQYF.

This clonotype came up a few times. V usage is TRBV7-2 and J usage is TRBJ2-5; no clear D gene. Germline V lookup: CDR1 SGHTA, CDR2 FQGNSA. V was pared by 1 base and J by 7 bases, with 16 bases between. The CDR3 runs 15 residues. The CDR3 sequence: CASSLGIPGSRTQYF. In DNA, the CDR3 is TGTGCCAGCAGCTTAGGAATTCCAGGCAGCAGGACCCAGTACTTC.

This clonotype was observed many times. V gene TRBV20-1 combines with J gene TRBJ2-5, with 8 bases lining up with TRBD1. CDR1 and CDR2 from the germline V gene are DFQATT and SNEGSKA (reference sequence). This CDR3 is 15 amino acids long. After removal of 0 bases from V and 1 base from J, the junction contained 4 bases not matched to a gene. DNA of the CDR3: TGCAGTGCTAGAGAGGGGCAGGGGGCCCAAGAGACCCAGTACTTC. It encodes CSAREGQGAQETQYF.

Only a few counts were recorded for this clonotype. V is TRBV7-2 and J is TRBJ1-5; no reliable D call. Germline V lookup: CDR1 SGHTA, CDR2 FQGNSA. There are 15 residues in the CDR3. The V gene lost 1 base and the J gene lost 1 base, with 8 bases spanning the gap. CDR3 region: CASSLVFSSNQPQHF. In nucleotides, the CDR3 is TGTGCCAGCAGCTTAGTCTTTTCGAGCAATCAGCCCCAGCATTTT.

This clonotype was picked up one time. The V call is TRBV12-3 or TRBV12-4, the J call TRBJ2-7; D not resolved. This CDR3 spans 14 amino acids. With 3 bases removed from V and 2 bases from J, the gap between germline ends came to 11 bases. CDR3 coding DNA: TGTGCCAGCAGTTTCGGGCACGGTACCTACGAGCAGTACTTC. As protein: CASSFGHGTYEQYF.

The CDR3 sequence: CASSYSKGGAYNEQFF. DNA of the CDR3: TGTGCCAGCAGTTACTCGAAAGGGGGAGCCTACAATGAGCAGTTCTTC. This chain uses TRBV6-5 with TRBJ2-1; D perhaps matches TRBD1 (6 bases). Germline CDR1 reads MNHEY; CDR2 reads SVGAGI. CDR3 length: 16 amino acids. The germline V and J ends were trimmed by 0 bases and 2 bases, with 11 bases remaining between them.

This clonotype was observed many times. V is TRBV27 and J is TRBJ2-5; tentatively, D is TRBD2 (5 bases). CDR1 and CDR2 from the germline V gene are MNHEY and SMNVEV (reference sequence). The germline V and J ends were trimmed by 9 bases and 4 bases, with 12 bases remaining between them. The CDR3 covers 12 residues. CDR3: CASKDWRETQYF. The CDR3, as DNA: TGTGCCAGTAAGGACTGGAGAGAGACCCAGTACTTC.